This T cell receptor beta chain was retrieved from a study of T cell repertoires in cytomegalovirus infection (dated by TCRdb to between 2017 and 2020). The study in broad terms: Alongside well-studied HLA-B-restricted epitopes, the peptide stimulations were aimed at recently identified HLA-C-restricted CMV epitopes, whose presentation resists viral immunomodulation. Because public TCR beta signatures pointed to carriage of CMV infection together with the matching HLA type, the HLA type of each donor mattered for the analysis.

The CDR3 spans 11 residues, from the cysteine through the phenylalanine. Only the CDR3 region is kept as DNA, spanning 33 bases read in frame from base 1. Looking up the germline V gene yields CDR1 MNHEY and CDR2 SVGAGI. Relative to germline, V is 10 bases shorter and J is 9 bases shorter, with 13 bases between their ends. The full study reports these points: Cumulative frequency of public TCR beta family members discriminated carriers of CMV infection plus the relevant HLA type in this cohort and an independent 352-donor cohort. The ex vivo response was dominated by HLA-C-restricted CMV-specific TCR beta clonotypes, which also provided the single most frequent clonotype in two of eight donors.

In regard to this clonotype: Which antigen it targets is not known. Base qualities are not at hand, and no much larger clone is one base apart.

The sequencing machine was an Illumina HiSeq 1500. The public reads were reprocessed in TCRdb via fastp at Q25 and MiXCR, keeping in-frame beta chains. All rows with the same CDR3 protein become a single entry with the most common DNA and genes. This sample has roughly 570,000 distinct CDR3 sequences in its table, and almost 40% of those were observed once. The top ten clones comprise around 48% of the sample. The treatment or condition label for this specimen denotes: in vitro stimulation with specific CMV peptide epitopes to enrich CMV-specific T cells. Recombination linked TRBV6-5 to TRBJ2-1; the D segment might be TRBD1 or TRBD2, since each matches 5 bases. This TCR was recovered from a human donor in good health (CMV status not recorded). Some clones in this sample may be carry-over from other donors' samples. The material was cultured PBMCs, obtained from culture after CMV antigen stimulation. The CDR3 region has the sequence CATILGVEQFF. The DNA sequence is TGTGCCACCATCTTGGGGGTTGAGCAGTTCTTC.